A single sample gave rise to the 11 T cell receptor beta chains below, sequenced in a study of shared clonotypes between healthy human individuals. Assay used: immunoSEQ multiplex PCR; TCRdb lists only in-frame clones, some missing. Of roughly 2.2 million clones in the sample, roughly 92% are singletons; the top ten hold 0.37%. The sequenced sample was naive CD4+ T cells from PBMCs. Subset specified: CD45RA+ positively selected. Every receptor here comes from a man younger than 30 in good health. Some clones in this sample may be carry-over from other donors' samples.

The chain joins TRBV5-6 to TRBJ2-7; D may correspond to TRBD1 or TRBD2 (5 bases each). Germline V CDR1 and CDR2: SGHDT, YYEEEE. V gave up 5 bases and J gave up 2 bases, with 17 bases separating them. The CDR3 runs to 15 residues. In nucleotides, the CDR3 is TGTGCCAGCAGACTCTCCGGGACCGGGGCCTACGAGCAGTACTTC. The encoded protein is CASRLSGTGAYEQYF. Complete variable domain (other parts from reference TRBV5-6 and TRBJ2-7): DAGVTQSPTHLIKTRGQQVTLRCSPKSGHDTVSWYQQALGQGPQFIFQYYEEEERQRGNFPDRFSGHQFPNYSSELNVNALLLGDSALYLCASRLSGTGAYEQYFGPGTRLTVT.

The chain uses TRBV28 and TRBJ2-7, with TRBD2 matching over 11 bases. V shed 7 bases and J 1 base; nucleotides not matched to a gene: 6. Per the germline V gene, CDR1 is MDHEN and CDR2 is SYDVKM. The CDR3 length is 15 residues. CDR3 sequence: CASNPRTSGSYEQYF. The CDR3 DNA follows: TGTGCCAGCAACCCCCGGACTAGCGGGTCCTACGAGCAGTACTTC. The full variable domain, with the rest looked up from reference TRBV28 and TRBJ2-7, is DVKVTQSSRYLVKRTGEKVFLECVQDMDHENMFWYRQDPGLGLRLIYFSYDVKMKEKGDIPEGYSVSREKKERFSLILESASTNQTSMYLCASNPRTSGSYEQYFGPGTRLTVT.

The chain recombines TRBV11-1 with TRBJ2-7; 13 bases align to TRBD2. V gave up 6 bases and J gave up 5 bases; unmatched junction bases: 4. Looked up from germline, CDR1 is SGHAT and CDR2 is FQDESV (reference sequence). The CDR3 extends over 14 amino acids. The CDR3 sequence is CASSWTSGSDEQYF. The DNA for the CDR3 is TGTGCCAGCAGTTGGACTAGCGGGAGTGACGAGCAGTACTTC.

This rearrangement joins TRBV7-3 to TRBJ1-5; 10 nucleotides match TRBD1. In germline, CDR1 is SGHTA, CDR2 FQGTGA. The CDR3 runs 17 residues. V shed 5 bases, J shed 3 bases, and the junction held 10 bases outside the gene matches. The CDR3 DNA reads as TGTGCCAGCAGCCCCTTCGGGGACAGGGGCGTCAATCAGCCCCAGCATTTT. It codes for CASSPFGDRGVNQPQHF.

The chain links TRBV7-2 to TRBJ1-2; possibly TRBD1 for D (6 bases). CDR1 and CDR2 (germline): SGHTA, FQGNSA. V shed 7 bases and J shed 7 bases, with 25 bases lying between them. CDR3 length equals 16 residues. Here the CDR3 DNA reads TGTGCCAGCACCCCCCCCATCGGGGCAGGGGAAAGTGGCTACACCTTC. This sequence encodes CASTPPIGAGESGYTF.

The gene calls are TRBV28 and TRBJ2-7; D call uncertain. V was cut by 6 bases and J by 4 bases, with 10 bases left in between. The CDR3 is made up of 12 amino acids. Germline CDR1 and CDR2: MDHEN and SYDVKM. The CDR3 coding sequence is TGTGCCAGCAGCCCGGTCGCGTACGAGCAGTACTTC. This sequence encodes CASSPVAYEQYF.

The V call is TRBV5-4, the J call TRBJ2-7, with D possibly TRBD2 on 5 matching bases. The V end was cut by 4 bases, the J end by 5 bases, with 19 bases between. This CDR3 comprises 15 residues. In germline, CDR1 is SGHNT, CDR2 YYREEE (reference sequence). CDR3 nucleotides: TGTGCCAGCAGCCCAGCAGGACTCATAGGCGACGAGCAGTACTTC. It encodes CASSPAGLIGDEQYF.

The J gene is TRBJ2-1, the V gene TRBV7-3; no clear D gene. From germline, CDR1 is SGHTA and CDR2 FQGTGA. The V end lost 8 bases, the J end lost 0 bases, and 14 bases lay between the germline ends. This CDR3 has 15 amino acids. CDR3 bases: TGTGCCAGCGCTAGGGCGGCCGGCTCCTACAATGAGCAGTTCTTC. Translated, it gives CASARAAGSYNEQFF.

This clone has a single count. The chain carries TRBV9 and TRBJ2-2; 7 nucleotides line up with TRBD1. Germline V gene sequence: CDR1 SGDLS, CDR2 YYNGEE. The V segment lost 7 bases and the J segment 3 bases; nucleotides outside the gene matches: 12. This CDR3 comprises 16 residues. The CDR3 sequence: CASARQGGIYTGELFF. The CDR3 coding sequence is TGTGCCAGCGCGAGACAGGGTGGGATATACACCGGGGAGCTGTTTTTT. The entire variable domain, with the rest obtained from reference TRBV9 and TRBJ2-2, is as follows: DSGVTQTPKHLITATGQRVTLRCSPRSGDLSVYWYQQSLDQGLQFLIQYYNGEERAKGNILERFSAQQFPDLHSELNLSSLELGDSALYFCASARQGGIYTGELFFGEGSRLTVL.

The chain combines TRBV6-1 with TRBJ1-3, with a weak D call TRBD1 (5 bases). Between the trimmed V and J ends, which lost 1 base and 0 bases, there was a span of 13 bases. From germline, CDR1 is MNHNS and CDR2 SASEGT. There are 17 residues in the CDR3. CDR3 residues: CASSEGGAPSSGNTIYF. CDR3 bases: TGTGCCAGCAGTGAAGGAGGGGCACCGAGCTCTGGAAACACCATATATTTT.

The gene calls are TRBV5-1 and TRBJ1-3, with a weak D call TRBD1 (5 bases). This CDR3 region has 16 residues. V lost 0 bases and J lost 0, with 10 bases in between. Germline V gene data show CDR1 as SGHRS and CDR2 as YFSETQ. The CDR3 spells CASSLVDSRSGNTIYF. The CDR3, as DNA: TGCGCCAGCAGCTTGGTCGACAGCCGCTCTGGAAACACCATATATTTT.